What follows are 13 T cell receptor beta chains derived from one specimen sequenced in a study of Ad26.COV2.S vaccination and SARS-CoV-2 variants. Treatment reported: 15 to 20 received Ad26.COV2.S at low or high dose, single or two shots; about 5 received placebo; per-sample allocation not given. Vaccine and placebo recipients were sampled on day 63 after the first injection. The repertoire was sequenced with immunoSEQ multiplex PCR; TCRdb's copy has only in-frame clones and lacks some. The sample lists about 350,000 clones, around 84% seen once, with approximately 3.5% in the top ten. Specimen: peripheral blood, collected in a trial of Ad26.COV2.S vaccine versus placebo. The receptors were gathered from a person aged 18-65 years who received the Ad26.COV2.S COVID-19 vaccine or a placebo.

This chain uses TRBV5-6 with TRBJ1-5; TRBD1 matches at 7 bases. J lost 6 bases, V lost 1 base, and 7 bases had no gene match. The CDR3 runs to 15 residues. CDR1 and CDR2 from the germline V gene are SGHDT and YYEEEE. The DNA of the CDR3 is TGTGCCAGCAGCTTGAGACAGGGAATCGGTCAGCCCCAGCATTTT. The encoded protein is CASSLRQGIGQPQHF. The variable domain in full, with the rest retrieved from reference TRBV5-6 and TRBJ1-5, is DAGVTQSPTHLIKTRGQQVTLRCSPKSGHDTVSWYQQALGQGPQFIFQYYEEEERQRGNFPDRFSGHQFPNYSSELNVNALLLGDSALYLCASSLRQGIGQPQHFGDGTRLSIL.

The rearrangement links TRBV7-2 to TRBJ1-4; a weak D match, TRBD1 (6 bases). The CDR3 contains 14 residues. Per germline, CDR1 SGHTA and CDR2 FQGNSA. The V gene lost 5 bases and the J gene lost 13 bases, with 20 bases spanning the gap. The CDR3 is CASSPGRDTHRLFF. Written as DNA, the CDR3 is TGTGCCAGCAGCCCCGGGAGGGACACTCATAGACTGTTTTTT.

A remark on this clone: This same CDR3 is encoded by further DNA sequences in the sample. CDR3: CASSQGLATYEQYF. The CDR3 coding sequence is TGCGCCAGCAGCCAAGGGCTAGCAACCTACGAGCAGTACTTC. This sequence joins TRBV4-3 and TRBJ2-7; D perhaps matches TRBD2 (5 bases). Germline CDR1 is LGHNA and CDR2 is YSLEER. The CDR3 consists of 14 residues. Trimming pared 1 base from V and 2 bases from J, leaving 9 bases between.

CDR3 coding DNA: TGTGCCAGCAGCGTCGACCTCCGGACAGATACGCAGTATTTT. It encodes CASSVDLRTDTQYF. V and J are TRBV9 and TRBJ2-3, with D uncertain. V lost 2 bases, J lost 3 bases, and 10 bases lay in between. CDR3 length: 14 residues. Germline V CDR1 and CDR2: SGDLS, YYNGEE.

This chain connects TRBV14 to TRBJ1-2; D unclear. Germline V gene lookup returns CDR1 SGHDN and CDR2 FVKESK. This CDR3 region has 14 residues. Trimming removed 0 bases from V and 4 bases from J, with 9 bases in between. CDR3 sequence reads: CASSQEAKGYGYTF. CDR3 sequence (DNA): TGTGCCAGCAGCCAAGAAGCCAAGGGCTATGGCTACACCTTC.

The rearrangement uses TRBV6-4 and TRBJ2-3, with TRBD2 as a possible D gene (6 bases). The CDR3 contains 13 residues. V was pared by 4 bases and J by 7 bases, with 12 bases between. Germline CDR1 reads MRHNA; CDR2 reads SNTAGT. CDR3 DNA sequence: TGTGCCAGCAGTGGAGGCGCGGGAAATACGCAGTATTTT. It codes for CASSGGAGNTQYF.

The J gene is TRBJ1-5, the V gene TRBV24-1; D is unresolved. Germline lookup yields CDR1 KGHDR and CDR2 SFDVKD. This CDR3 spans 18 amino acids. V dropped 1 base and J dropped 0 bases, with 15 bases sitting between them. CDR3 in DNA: TGTGCCACCAGTGATTTTGGTGGAAGATTCTATAGCAATCAGCCCCAGCATTTT. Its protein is CATSDFGGRFYSNQPQHF.

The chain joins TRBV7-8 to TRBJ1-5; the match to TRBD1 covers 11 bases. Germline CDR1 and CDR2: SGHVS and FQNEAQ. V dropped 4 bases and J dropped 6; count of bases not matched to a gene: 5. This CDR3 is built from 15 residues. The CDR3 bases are TGTGCCAGCAGCTCCGGACAGGGGGCTATTCAGCCCCAGCATTTT. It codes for CASSSGQGAIQPQHF.

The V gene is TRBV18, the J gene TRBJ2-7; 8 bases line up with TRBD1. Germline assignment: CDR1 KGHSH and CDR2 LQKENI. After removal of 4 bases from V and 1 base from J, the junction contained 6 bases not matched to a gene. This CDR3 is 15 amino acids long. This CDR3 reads CASSQETGASYEQYF. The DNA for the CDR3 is TGTGCCAGCTCACAGGAGACAGGGGCATCCTACGAGCAGTACTTC. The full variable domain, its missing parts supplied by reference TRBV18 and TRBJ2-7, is NAGVMQNPRHLVRRRGQEARLRCSPMKGHSHVYWYRQLPEEGLKFMVYLQKENIIDESGMPKERFSAEFPKEGPSILRIQQVVRGDSAAYFCASSQETGASYEQYFGPGTRLTVT.

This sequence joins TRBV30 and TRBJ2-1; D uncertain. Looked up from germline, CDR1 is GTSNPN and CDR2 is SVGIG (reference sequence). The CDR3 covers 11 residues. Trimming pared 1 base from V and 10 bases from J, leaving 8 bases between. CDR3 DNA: TGTGCCTGGAGTGCCTTCGGGGAGCAGTTCTTC. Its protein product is CAWSAFGEQFF.

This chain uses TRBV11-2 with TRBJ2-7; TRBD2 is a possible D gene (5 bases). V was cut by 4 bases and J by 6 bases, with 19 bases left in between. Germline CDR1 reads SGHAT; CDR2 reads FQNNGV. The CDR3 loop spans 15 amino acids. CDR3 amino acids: CASSSPGPAASEQYF. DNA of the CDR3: TGTGCCAGCAGCTCCCCGGGCCCAGCGGCCTCCGAGCAGTACTTC.

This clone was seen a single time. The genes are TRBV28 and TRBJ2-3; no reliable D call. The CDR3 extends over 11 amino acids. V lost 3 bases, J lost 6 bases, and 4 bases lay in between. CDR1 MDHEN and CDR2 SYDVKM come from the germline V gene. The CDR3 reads CASSFDDTQYF. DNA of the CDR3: TGTGCCAGCAGTTTCGACGATACGCAGTATTTT.

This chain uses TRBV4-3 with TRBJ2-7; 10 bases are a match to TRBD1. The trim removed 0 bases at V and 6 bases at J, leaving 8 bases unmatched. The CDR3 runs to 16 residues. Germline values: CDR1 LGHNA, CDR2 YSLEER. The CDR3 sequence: CASSQDRGQGLSEQYF. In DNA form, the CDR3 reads TGCGCCAGCAGCCAAGATCGGGGACAGGGGTTATCCGAGCAGTACTTC.